This T cell receptor beta chain was recovered during a study of cytomegalovirus exposure and HLA in healthy donors. Healthy bone marrow donors supplied every sample. Points on this clone: Its antigen is not known.

With 60 Vbeta and 13 Jbeta primers, the PCR was carried out. TCRdb's table, derived via immunoSEQ multiplex PCR, lists solely in-frame clones and lacks some. This table holds over 100,000 clones, approximately 73% found once. Overall study findings and caveats: Earlier findings revealed that most TCR beta V segments proved productive either about 87% or about 30% of the time. Presence/absence results assume similar sequencing depth per donor, which may not hold. The authors considered a cluster of highly shared sequence variants likely to be a sequencing artifact.

CDR1 and CDR2 from the germline V gene are SGHAT and FQNNGV. This CDR3 has 14 residues. V shed 2 bases and J shed 3 bases, with 11 bases lying between them. The V and J genes are TRBV11-2 and TRBJ2-7; D perhaps matches TRBD2 (5 bases). This receptor was taken from a man between 35 and 55 years old in good health and CMV-seronegative. Sequenced material: PBMCs. CDR3 DNA sequence: TGTGCCAGCAGCTTAAACCAACTAGGCTACGAGCAGTACTTC. Protein sequence: CASSLNQLGYEQYF.